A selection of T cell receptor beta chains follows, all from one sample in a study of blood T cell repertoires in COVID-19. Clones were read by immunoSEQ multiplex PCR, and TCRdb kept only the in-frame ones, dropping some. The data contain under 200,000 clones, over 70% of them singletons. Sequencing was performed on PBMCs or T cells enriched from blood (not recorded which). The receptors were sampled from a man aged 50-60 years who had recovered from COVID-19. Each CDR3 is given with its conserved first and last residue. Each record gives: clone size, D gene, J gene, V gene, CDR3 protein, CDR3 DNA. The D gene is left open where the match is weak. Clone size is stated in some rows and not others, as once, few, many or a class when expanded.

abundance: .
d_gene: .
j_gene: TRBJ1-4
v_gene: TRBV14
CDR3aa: CASSQGGNEKLFF
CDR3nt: TGTGCCAGCAGCCAAGGCGGGAATGAAAAACTGTTTTTT

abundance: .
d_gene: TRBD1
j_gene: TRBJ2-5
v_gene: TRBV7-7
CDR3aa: CASSKLTGGFQETQYF
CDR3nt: TGTGCCAGCAGCAAGCTCACAGGGGGGTTTCAAGAGACCCAGTACTTC

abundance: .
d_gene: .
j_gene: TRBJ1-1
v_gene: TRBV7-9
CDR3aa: CASSLMRNTEAFF
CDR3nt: TGTGCCAGCAGCTTAATGCGCAACACTGAAGCTTTCTTT

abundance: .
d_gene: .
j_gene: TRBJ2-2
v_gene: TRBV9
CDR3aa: CASGRDTYTGELFF
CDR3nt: TGTGCCAGCGGCCGGGACACCTACACCGGGGAGCTGTTTTTT

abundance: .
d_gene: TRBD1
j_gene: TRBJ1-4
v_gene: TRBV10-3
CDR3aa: CAIGTGVTANEKLFF
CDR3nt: TGTGCCATCGGGACAGGTGTTACGGCTAATGAAAAACTGTTTTTT

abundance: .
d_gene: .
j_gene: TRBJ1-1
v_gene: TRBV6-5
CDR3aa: CATWPGVVRSEAFF
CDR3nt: TGTGCCACGTGGCCAGGGGTGGTGCGTTCAGAAGCTTTCTTT

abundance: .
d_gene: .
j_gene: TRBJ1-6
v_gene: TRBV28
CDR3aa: CASSSGRGNSPLHF
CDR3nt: TGTGCCAGCAGTAGTGGCCGGGGGAATTCACCCCTCCACTTT

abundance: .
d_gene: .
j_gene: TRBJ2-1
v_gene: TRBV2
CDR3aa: CASGRRGTYNEQFF
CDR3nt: TGTGCCAGTGGCCGCAGGGGTACCTACAATGAGCAGTTCTTC

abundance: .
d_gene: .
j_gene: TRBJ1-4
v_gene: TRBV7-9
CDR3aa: CASDLQGRGEKLFF
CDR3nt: TGTGCCAGCGACCTACAGGGAAGGGGGGAAAAACTGTTTTTT

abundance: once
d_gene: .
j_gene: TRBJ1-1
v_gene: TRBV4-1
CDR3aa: CASSQGQGPNTEAFF
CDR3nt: TGCGCCAGCAGCCAGGGTCAGGGGCCGAACACTGAAGCTTTCTTT

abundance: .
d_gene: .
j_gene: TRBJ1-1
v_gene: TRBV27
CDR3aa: CASSSSGTFGGTEAFF
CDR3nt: TGTGCCAGCAGTTCCTCCGGGACTTTCGGGGGCACTGAAGCTTTCTTT

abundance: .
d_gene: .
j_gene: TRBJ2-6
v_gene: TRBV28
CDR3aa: CASSTGHTSGANVLTF
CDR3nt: TGTGCCAGCAGTACGGGACATACCTCTGGGGCCAACGTCCTGACTTTC

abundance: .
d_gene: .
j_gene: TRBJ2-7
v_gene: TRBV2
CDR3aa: CASKITTGAYEQYF
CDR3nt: TGTGCCAGCAAGATCACGACAGGAGCCTACGAGCAGTACTTC

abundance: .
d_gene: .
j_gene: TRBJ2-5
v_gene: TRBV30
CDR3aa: CAWSKDRPQETQYF
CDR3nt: TGTGCCTGGAGTAAAGACAGGCCCCAAGAGACCCAGTACTTC

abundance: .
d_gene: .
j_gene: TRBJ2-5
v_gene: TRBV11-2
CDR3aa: CASSSPRHSTSQYF
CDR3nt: TGTGCCAGCAGCTCCCCCAGACATTCCACGTCCCAGTACTTC

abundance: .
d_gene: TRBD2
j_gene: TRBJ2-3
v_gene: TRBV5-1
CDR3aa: CASSSEASGLTDTQYF
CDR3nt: TGCGCCAGCAGCTCGGAGGCTAGCGGGCTCACAGATACGCAGTATTTT

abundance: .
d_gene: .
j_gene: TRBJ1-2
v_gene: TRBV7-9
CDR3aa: CASSFSGDGYTF
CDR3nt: TGTGCCAGCAGCTTTTCAGGGGATGGCTACACCTTC

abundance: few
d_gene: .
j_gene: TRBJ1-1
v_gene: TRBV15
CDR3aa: CATGEMNTEAFF
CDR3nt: TGTGCCACCGGGGAGATGAACACTGAAGCTTTCTTT